These 31 T cell receptor beta chains came from one sample sequenced in a study of T cell repertoires in cytomegalovirus infection. MiXCR was run by TCRdb on the reads, yielding one entry per CDR3 protein. The sample lists hundreds of thousands of distinct CDR3 sequences, about 11% occurring once. Sequences were obtained from PBMCs. The receptors come from a human donor in good health (CMV status not recorded). Some clones in this sample may be carry-over from other donors' samples.

This clonotype appeared many times. CDR3 coding DNA: TGTGCCAGCAGCCTAGGGGCGCTACTAGCGATTGGTACTGAGCAGTTCTTC. It codes for CASSLGALLAIGTEQFF. The chain is built from TRBV14 and TRBJ2-1; 7 bases are shared with TRBD2. V shed 4 bases, J shed 9 bases, and the junction held 18 bases outside the gene matches. Germline CDR1 SGHDN, CDR2 FVKESK. CDR3 length: 17 amino acids.

The chain's CDR3 is CASSVAAVEETQYF. CDR3 sequence (DNA): TGTGCCAGCAGCGTAGCAGCGGTAGAAGAGACCCAGTACTTC. This chain links TRBV9 with TRBJ2-5, with D possibly TRBD2 on 5 matching bases. Trimming took 0 bases from V and 3 from J, leaving 9 bases between them. Germline values: CDR1 SGDLS, CDR2 YYNGEE. The CDR3 consists of 14 residues.

This clonotype was recorded at least ten times. The chain is built from TRBV5-4 and TRBJ2-3; D is ambiguous. CDR1 and CDR2 (germline): SGHNT, YYREEE (reference sequence). This CDR3 comprises 15 residues. The V end was cut by 2 bases, the J end by 5 bases, with 15 bases between. CDR3 in DNA: TGTGCCAGCAGCTTAGTTGCCTCTAGTGTAGATACGCAGTATTTT. This codes for CASSLVASSVDTQYF. Full variable domain (remainder filled in from reference TRBV5-4 and TRBJ2-3): ETGVTQSPTHLIKTRGQQVTLRCSSQSGHNTVSWYQQALGQGPQFIFQYYREEENGRGNFPPRFSGLQFPNYSSELNVNALELDDSALYLCASSLVASSVDTQYFGPGTRLTVL.

This clonotype was seen at least ten times. The rearrangement links TRBV19 to TRBJ1-6; the match to TRBD1 covers 10 bases. Trimming removed 7 bases from V and 10 bases from J; junction bases left unmatched: 7. The CDR3 covers 14 residues. Germline V gives CDR1 LNHDA, CDR2 SQIVND (reference sequence). As DNA, the CDR3 is TGTGCCAGTACCGGACAGGGGGTGGGATCACCCCTCCACTTT. This sequence encodes CASTGQGVGSPLHF.

This clonotype was seen a handful of times. The chain combines TRBV20-1 with TRBJ2-3, with TRBD2 matching over 9 bases. The CDR3 runs to 14 residues. Germline V gene data show CDR1 as DFQATT and CDR2 as SNEGSKA (reference sequence). Germline trimming cut 4 bases from V and 1 base from J; bases unmatched to any gene: 3. This CDR3 reads CSATAGGRTDTQYF. The CDR3 DNA sequence: TGCAGTGCTACGGCGGGGGGGCGCACAGATACGCAGTATTTT.

This clonotype showed up many times. This chain uses TRBV19 with TRBJ2-2, with D tentatively TRBD1 or TRBD2 (6 bases each). The V gene lost 3 bases and the J gene lost 7 bases, with 9 bases spanning the gap. The CDR3 is 13 amino acids. In germline, CDR1 is LNHDA, CDR2 SQIVND (reference sequence). The CDR3 region is CASSIGGLGELFF. The CDR3 DNA is TGTGCCAGTAGTATTGGGGGGCTCGGGGAGCTGTTTTTT.

This clonotype was seen more than once but under ten times. This chain uses TRBV6-8 with TRBJ1-1; 8 bases agree with TRBD1. Germline V CDR1 and CDR2: MNHGY, SAAAGT. V gave up 6 bases and J gave up 4 bases; unmatched junction bases: 10. The CDR3 extends over 15 amino acids. CDR3 DNA sequence: TGTGCCAGCAGAAACCCTTCAGGGGGCGGCACTGAAGCTTTCTTT. Translation gives CASRNPSGGGTEAFF.

This clonotype appeared a few times. The rearrangement joins TRBV20-1 to TRBJ2-7; weak D call: TRBD2 (6 bases). CDR3 length: 16 amino acids. Germline V lookup: CDR1 DFQATT, CDR2 SNEGSKA (reference sequence). The ends were cut back, 3 bases at V and 2 bases at J, with 20 bases in the middle. The CDR3 here is CSARDLGGGSAYEQYF. The CDR3 DNA reads TGCAGTGCTAGGGACCTAGGTGGGGGGAGCGCCTACGAGCAGTACTTC.

This clonotype has only a few counts. V is TRBV14 and J is TRBJ2-1; TRBD1 matches 10 bases. The CDR3 covers 15 residues. Trimming took 3 bases from V and 5 from J; bases not matched to a gene: 4. Germline CDR1 SGHDN, CDR2 FVKESK. In DNA form, the CDR3 reads TGTGCCAGCAGCCATTGGACAGGGGGGAACAATGAGCAGTTCTTC. It is translated as CASSHWTGGNNEQFF. The full variable domain, rest sourced from reference TRBV14 and TRBJ2-1, is EAGVTQFPSHSVIEKGQTVTLRCDPISGHDNLYWYRRVMGKEIKFLLHFVKESKQDESGMPNNRFLAERTGGTYSTLKVQPAELEDSGVYFCASSHWTGGNNEQFFGPGTRLTVL.

The CDR3 reads CAWRKTGGAGGYTF. CDR3 sequence (DNA): TGTGCCTGGAGAAAAACAGGGGGCGCCGGTGGCTACACCTTC. This chain links TRBV30 with TRBJ1-2; 9 nucleotides align to TRBD1. This CDR3 has 14 residues. CDR1 and CDR2 from the germline V gene are GTSNPN and SVGIG (reference sequence). V lost 3 bases to trimming and J lost 7 bases; unmatched junction nucleotides: 9.

In this sample, this clonotype turned up many times. The rearrangement links TRBV7-2 to TRBJ1-3; D is ambiguous. The CDR3 runs to 15 residues. Trimming removed 1 base at V and 0 bases at J, with 7 bases between. CDR1 is SGHTA, CDR2 FQGNSA, per germline. This CDR3 reads CASSLDLSSGNTIYF. For the CDR3, the DNA is TGTGCCAGCAGCTTAGATCTCAGCTCTGGAAACACCATATATTTT.

This chain connects TRBV3-1 to TRBJ2-7; D is unclear. The length of the CDR3 is 14 residues. Germline V gene sequence: CDR1 LGHDT, CDR2 YNNKEL (reference sequence). Trimming shortened V by 1 base and J by 10 bases, and 17 bases separated the two germline ends. The CDR3 spells CASSQVKTLQDQYF. CDR3 coding DNA: TGTGCCAGCAGCCAAGTTAAAACCCTTCAGGATCAGTACTTC.

This clonotype was observed a handful of times. The gene calls are TRBV5-5 and TRBJ2-4; 7 bases align to TRBD1. With V trimmed by 4 bases and J by 4 bases, 5 bases remained unmatched. This CDR3 spans 14 amino acids. Germline-derived CDR1 and CDR2 are SGHKS and YYEKEE (reference sequence). Here the CDR3 DNA reads TGTGCCAGCAGCCATAAGGGACAGAAAAACATTCAGTACTTC. This sequence encodes CASSHKGQKNIQYF.

At least ten counts were recorded for this clonotype. The chain couples TRBV6-1 to TRBJ2-1; TRBD2 is a possible D gene (7 bases). Germline V gene sequence: CDR1 MNHNS, CDR2 SASEGT. CDR3 length: 15 amino acids. The V and J ends lost 6 bases and 5 bases respectively, with 17 bases between them. CDR3 sequence (DNA): TGTGCCAGCAGCGCGGGGGCCGCGGTACACAATGAGCAGTTCTTC. Residues: CASSAGAAVHNEQFF.

This clonotype was seen many times. The gene calls are TRBV4-1 and TRBJ1-5; D is possibly TRBD1 (5 bases). V was clipped by 11 bases and J by 1 base, with 12 bases between them. Looked up from germline, CDR1 is MGHRA and CDR2 is YSYEKL. The CDR3 is 13 amino acids. The CDR3 spells CAPGTESNQPQHF. CDR3 in DNA: TGCGCCCCGGGGACTGAAAGCAATCAGCCCCAGCATTTT.

This clonotype has just a few counts. This sequence joins TRBV9 and TRBJ1-4; D is unresolved. The CDR3 runs 15 residues. Looked up from germline, CDR1 is SGDLS and CDR2 is YYNGEE. The V end was cut by 0 bases, the J end by 4 bases, with 10 bases between. In DNA, the CDR3 is TGTGCCAGCAGCGTAGGCCCCGGATATAATGAAAAACTGTTTTTT. Its protein is CASSVGPGYNEKLFF.

As to this clonotype: Possible read error: a much larger clone is one base away. The chain uses TRBV2 and TRBJ2-1, with 13 bases fitting TRBD2. The germline V gene encodes CDR1 SNHLY and CDR2 FYNNEI. CDR3 size: 16 residues. The CDR3 sequence is CASSDRTSGRANEQLF. DNA of the CDR3: TGTGCCAGCAGTGATCGTACTAGCGGGAGGGCCAATGAGCAGCTCTTC.

The sample holds many counts of this clonotype. The J gene is TRBJ2-7, the V gene TRBV6-1, with D possibly matching TRBD1 (5 bases). V lost 5 bases and J 2 bases, leaving 16 bases between the germline ends. Germline loops: CDR1 MNHNS, CDR2 SASEGT. CDR3 size: 15 residues. The CDR3 DNA reads as TGTGCCAGCAGTCAGGCGACAGTCCCCACCTACGAGCAGTACTTC. This translates into CASSQATVPTYEQYF.

This clonotype was observed many times. The chain recombines TRBV30 with TRBJ1-5; unclear D gene. CDR1 and CDR2 (germline): GTSNPN, SVGIG (reference sequence). The CDR3 is 15 amino acids. The V and J ends lost 5 bases and 5 bases respectively, with 19 bases between them. The CDR3, as DNA: TGTGCCTGGCGGCCCCAAAGTAATCCATATCAGCCCCAGCATTTT. Protein sequence: CAWRPQSNPYQPQHF.

The table lists this clonotype with many counts. V and J are TRBV4-2 and TRBJ1-6; 7 positions match TRBD1. The length of the CDR3 is 17 residues. CDR1 is LGHNA and CDR2 is YNFKEQ in the germline V gene. Trimming cost V 2 bases and J 4 bases; bases outside gene matches: 8. Here the CDR3 reads CASSQPGQESYNSPLHF. The CDR3 region has the DNA TGTGCCAGCAGCCAACCAGGACAGGAGTCTTATAATTCACCCCTCCACTTT.

This clonotype was seen ten or more times. The chain joins TRBV28 to TRBJ2-5; 7 bases agree with TRBD1. V lost 5 bases and J lost 5; bases outside the gene matches: 8. CDR3 length: 14 residues. Germline loops: CDR1 MDHEN, CDR2 SYDVKM. The CDR3, as DNA: TGTGCCAGCAGTGATACAGGGGTAGAGGAGACCCAGTACTTC. Its protein product is CASSDTGVEETQYF.

The rearrangement links TRBV19 to TRBJ1-6; D perhaps matches TRBD1 (6 bases). Germline assignment: CDR1 LNHDA and CDR2 SQIVND (reference sequence). Between the trimmed V and J ends, which lost 3 bases and 2 bases, there was a span of 8 bases. The length of the CDR3 is 15 residues. DNA of the CDR3: TGTGCCAGTAGTATCCAGGGGACCTATAATTCACCCCTCCACTTT. It is translated as CASSIQGTYNSPLHF.

This clonotype was detected ten times or more. The V call is TRBV10-3, the J call TRBJ2-3; a weak D match, TRBD1 (6 bases). Germline V gene lookup returns CDR1 ENHRY and CDR2 SYGVKD. V was shortened by 4 bases and J by 9 bases, with 11 bases between the two germline ends. The CDR3 is 12 amino acids. The DNA for the CDR3 is TGTGCCATCAGTGGCAGGGGCGCGACGCAGTATTTT. Its protein is CAISGRGATQYF.

The rearrangement joins TRBV6-1 to TRBJ2-5; 8 bases fit TRBD1. J was trimmed by 5 bases and V by 1 base; bases with no gene match: 12. The length of the CDR3 is 17 residues. Per the germline V gene, CDR1 is MNHNS and CDR2 is SASEGT. CDR3 nucleotides: TGTGCCAGCAGTGAAGGTTGGGGCAGGGGGCGCGCGGAGACCCAGTACTTC. Its translation is CASSEGWGRGRAETQYF.

This clonotype has more than one count but fewer than ten. The rearrangement joins TRBV12-5 to TRBJ2-3; 9 bases agree with TRBD2. Losses at the gene ends were 4 bases for V and 2 bases for J; bases not matched to a gene: 19. Germline lookup yields CDR1 LGHNT and CDR2 FRNRAP. The CDR3 sequence is 20 residues long. CDR3: CASGSFGVGLAGSDTDTQYF. CDR3 nucleotides: TGTGCTAGTGGTTCCTTTGGGGTCGGCCTAGCGGGGAGCGACACAGATACGCAGTATTTT.

This clonotype appeared a few times. The V and J genes are TRBV27 and TRBJ1-6; no clear D. The V end lost 4 bases, the J end lost 6 bases, and 19 bases lay between the germline ends. This CDR3 is 17 amino acids long. Germline CDR1 is MNHEY and CDR2 is SMNVEV (reference sequence). The CDR3 loop reads CASSSWTEGLRNSPLHF. CDR3 nucleotides: TGTGCCAGCAGTTCATGGACGGAAGGTTTACGTAATTCACCCCTCCACTTT.

This clonotype has ten or more counts. The V gene is TRBV27, the J gene TRBJ2-1; 12 nucleotides align to TRBD2. J gave up 8 bases and V 5 bases, and 7 bases lay outside the gene matches. From germline, CDR1 is MNHEY and CDR2 SMNVEV (reference sequence). This CDR3 has 15 amino acids. CDR3 DNA sequence: TGTGCCAGCAGTGCTAGCGGGGGGGCCATATATGAGCAGTTCTTC. Amino acids: CASSASGGAIYEQFF.

Many counts were recorded for this clonotype. The CDR3 DNA reads TGTGCCAGTAGTATCCTCGACCAGGGAAGGGAGACCCAGTACTTC. Amino acid sequence: CASSILDQGRETQYF. V usage is TRBV19 and J usage is TRBJ2-5, with a tentative D call TRBD1 (5 bases). The CDR3 spans 15 residues. From germline, CDR1 is LNHDA and CDR2 SQIVND (reference sequence). The V and J ends lost 3 bases and 5 bases respectively, with 16 bases between them.

This clonotype occurred many times. J is TRBJ2-7 and V is TRBV7-2; D is unclear. Germline CDR1 is SGHTA and CDR2 is FQGNSA. CDR3 size: 12 residues. The V end was cut by 5 bases, the J end by 6 bases, with 11 bases between. CDR3 nucleotide sequence: TGTGCCAGCAGCCAACCCTTGGGCGAGCAGTACTTC. Its translation is CASSQPLGEQYF. Using reference TRBV7-2 and TRBJ2-7 for the parts outside the CDR3, the full variable domain is GAGVSQSPSNKVTEKGKDVELRCDPISGHTALYWYRQSLGQGLEFLIYFQGNSAPDKSGLPSDRFSAERTGGSVSTLTIQRTQQEDSAVYLCASSQPLGEQYFGPGTRLTVT.

This rearrangement joins TRBV14 to TRBJ2-7; D unclear. Germline V gives CDR1 SGHDN, CDR2 FVKESK. V was clipped by 0 bases and J by 2 bases, with 11 bases between them. This CDR3 is built from 15 residues. The CDR3 is CASSQDRSPTYEQYF. The CDR3 bases are TGTGCCAGCAGCCAAGACCGCTCCCCGACCTACGAGCAGTACTTC.

This clonotype was seen repeatedly, ten times or more. This chain connects TRBV7-3 to TRBJ2-1; D ambiguous. Between the trimmed V and J ends, which lost 3 bases and 7 bases, there was a span of 10 bases. The CDR3 has 13 amino acids. CDR1 is SGHTA, CDR2 FQGTGA, per germline. CDR3 nucleotide sequence: TGTGCCAGCAGCTTTCGAAATGGGAATGAGCAGTTCTTC. This codes for CASSFRNGNEQFF.